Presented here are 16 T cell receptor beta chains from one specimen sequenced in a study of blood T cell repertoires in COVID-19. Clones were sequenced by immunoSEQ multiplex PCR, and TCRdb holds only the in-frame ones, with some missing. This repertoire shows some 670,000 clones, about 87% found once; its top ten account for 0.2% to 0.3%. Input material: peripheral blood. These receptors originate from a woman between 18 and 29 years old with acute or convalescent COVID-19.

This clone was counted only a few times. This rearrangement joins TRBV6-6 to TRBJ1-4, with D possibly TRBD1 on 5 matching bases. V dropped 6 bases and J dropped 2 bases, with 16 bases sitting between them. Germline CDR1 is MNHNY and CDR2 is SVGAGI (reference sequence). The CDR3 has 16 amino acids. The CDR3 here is CASRSLAGPTNEKLFF. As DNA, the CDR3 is TGTGCCAGCAGATCGTTGGCGGGGCCTACTAATGAAAAACTGTTTTTT.

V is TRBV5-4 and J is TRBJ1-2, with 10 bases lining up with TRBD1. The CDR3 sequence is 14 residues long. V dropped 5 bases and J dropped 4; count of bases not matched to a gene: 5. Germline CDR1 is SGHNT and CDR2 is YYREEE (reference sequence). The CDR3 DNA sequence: TGTGCCAGCAGGGATAGGACAGGGGGCTATGGCTACACCTTC. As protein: CASRDRTGGYGYTF.

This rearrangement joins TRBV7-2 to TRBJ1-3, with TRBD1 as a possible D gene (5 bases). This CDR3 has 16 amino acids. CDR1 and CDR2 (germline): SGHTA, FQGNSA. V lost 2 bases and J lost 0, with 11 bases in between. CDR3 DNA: TGTGCCAGCAGCTTAAGTGACAGACTCTCTGGAAACACCATATATTTT. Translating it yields CASSLSDRLSGNTIYF.

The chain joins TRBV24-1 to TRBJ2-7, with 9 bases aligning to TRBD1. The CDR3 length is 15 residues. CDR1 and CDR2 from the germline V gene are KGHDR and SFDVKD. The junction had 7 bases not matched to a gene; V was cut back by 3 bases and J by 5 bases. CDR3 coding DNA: TGTGCCACCAGTGATACCGGGACAGGGAAGAACGAGCAGTACTTC. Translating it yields CATSDTGTGKNEQYF.

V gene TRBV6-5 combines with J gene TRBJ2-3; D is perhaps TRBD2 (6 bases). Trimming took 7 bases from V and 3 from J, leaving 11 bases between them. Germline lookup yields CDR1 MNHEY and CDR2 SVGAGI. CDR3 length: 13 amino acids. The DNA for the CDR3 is TGTGCCAGCAAAATCGGGGGAACAGATACGCAGTATTTT. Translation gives CASKIGGTDTQYF.

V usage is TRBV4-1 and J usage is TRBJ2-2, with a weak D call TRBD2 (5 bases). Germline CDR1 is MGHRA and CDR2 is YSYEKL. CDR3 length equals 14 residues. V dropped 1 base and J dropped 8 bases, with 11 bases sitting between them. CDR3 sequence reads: CASSQGGDLGELFF. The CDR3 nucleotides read TGCGCCAGCAGCCAAGGGGGAGATCTTGGGGAGCTGTTTTTT.

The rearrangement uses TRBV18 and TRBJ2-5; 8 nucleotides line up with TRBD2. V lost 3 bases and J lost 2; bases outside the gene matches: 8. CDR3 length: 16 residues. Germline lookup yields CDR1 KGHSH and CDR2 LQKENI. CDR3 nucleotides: TGTGCCAGCTCACCGGTTCGCGGGGGGCCACAAGAGACCCAGTACTTC. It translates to CASSPVRGGPQETQYF.

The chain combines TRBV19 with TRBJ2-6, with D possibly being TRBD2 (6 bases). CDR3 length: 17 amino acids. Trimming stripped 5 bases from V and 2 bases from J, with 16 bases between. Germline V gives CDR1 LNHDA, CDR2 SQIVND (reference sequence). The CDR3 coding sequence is TGTGCCAGTAGTTCTTTTCCCGGGGGAGCTGGGGCCAACGTCCTGACTTTC. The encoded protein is CASSSFPGGAGANVLTF.

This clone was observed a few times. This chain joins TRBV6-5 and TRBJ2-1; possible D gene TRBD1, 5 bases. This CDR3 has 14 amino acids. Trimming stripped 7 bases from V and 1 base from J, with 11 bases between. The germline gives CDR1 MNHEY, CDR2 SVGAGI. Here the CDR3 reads CASIRQGSYNEQFF. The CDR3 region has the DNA TGTGCCAGCATTCGTCAGGGTTCCTACAATGAGCAGTTCTTC.

CDR3 sequence (DNA): TGCAGCGTAGCACAGGGCCATGGCTACACCTTC. Protein sequence: CSVAQGHGYTF. This chain joins TRBV29-1 and TRBJ1-2, with D possibly being TRBD1 (6 bases). The CDR3 length is 11 residues. Trimming removed 6 bases from V and 6 bases from J, with 11 bases in between. Germline V CDR1 and CDR2: SQVTM, ANQGSEA.

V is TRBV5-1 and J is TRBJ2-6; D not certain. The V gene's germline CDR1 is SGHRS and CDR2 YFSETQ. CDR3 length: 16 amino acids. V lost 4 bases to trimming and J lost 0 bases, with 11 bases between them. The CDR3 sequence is CASSPAGRSGANVLTF. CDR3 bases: TGCGCCAGCAGCCCGGCAGGCCGCTCTGGGGCCAACGTCCTGACTTTC.

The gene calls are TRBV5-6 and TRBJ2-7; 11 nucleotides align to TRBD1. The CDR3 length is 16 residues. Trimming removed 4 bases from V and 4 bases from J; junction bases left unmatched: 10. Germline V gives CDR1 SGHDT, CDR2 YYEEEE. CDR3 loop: CASSTPSGQGEYEQYF. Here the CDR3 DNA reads TGTGCCAGCAGCACCCCCTCGGGACAGGGGGAATACGAGCAGTACTTC.

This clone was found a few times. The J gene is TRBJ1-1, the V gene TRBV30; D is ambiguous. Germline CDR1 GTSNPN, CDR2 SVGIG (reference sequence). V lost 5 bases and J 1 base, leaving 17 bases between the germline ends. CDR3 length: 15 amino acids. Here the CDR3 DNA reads TGTGCCTGGGCGCTTTCCAGAGGGCCGAACACTGAAGCTTTCTTT. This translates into CAWALSRGPNTEAFF. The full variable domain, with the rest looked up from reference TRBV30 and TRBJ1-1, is SQTIHQWPATLVQPVGSPLSLECTVEGTSNPNLYWYRQAAGRGLQLLFYSVGIGQISSEVPQNLSASRPQDRQFILSSKKLLLSDSGFYLCAWALSRGPNTEAFFGQGTRLTVV.

In nucleotides, the CDR3 is TGTGCCAGCAGCCTCGAACCGGGACAGAAGTACTATGGCTACACCTTC. It translates to CASSLEPGQKYYGYTF. This sequence joins TRBV7-2 and TRBJ1-2; 7 nucleotides agree with TRBD1. This CDR3 region has 16 residues. Germline CDR1 reads SGHTA; CDR2 reads FQGNSA. After removal of 5 bases from V and 3 bases from J, the junction contained 12 bases not matched to a gene.

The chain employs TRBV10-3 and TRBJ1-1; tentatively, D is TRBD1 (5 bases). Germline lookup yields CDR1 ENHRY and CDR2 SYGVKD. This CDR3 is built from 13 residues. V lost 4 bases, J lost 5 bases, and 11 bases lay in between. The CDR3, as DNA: TGTGCCATCAGTGTGGGGAGGGGAACTGAAGCTTTCTTT. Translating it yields CAISVGRGTEAFF.

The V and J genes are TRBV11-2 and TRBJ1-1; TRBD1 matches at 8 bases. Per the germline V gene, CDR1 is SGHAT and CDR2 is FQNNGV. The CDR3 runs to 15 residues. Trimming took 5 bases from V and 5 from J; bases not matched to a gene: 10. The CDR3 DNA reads TGTGCCAGCAGCACTGGGACAGGTTTGGATACTGAAGCTTTCTTT. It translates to CASSTGTGLDTEAFF.